A selection of T cell receptor beta chains follows, all from one sample in a study of T cell responses to AZD1222 COVID-19 vaccine. The repertoire was sequenced with immunoSEQ multiplex PCR; TCRdb's copy has only in-frame clones and lacks some. The sample lists 100,000 to 130,000 clones, around nine tenths occurring once. The sample consisted of peripheral blood, taken on day 0 of AZD1222 vaccination. These receptors all come from an adult in good health. Each CDR3 is given with its conserved first and last residue. D genes are given only for firm matches. Only part of the rows carry a size: once, few, many, or a class if the clone is expanded.

d_gene | abundance | j_gene | v_gene | CDR3nt | CDR3aa
. | . | TRBJ2-7 | TRBV5-1 | TGCGCCAGCAGCTTGGCAGGGACCAACTACGAGCAGTACTTC | CASSLAGTNYEQYF
. | . | TRBJ1-1 | TRBV4-2 | TGTGCCAGCAGCCAAGGGACCGCAAACACTGAAGCTTTCTTT | CASSQGTANTEAFF
. | . | TRBJ2-7 | TRBV11-2 | TGTGCCAGCAGCTTAACAGGGTTCTACGAGCAGTACTTC | CASSLTGFYEQYF
. | . | TRBJ1-4 | TRBV4-1 | TGCGCCAGCAGCCAAGGCAGGCGGCCTAATGAAAAACTGTTTTTT | CASSQGRRPNEKLFF
. | . | TRBJ1-2 | TRBV30 | TGTGCCTGGCAAACTGAGAACTATGGCTACACCTTC | CAWQTENYGYTF
. | few | TRBJ2-5 | TRBV4-1 | TGCGCCAGCAGCCAAGAAACTGAAGAGACCCAGTACTTC | CASSQETEETQYF
. | . | TRBJ2-7 | TRBV6-2/TRBV6-3 | TGTGCCAGCAGTTACTCGAGGAGGGGAACGGTGTACGAGCAGTACTTC | CASSYSRRGTVYEQYF
TRBD1 | . | TRBJ1-5 | TRBV6-5 | TGTGCCAGCGTAGGACAGGGCCATCAGCCCCAGCATTTT | CASVGQGHQPQHF
. | . | TRBJ1-1 | TRBV9 | TGTGCCAGCAGCGTAGGGCACAGGGATAGCACTGAAGCTTTCTTT | CASSVGHRDSTEAFF
TRBD1 | . | TRBJ2-7 | TRBV7-2 | TGTGCCAGCAGCTTCGGGACAGAGACGGATACTTACGAGCAGTACTTC | CASSFGTETDTYEQYF
TRBD2 | few | TRBJ2-5 | TRBV7-9 | TGTGCCAGCAGCTTCTGGGCTAGCGGACAAGAGACCCAGTACTTC | CASSFWASGQETQYF
TRBD1 | . | TRBJ2-5 | TRBV7-9 | TGTGCCAGCAGCGTAGGACCCCCCGGGACAGGGGGCGGAGAGACCCAGTACTTC | CASSVGPPGTGGGETQYF
TRBD1 | . | TRBJ1-6 | TRBV9 | TGTGCCAGCAGCGAGGGGGGGGACAGTGAGCCCCTCCACTTT | CASSEGGDSEPLHF
. | . | TRBJ1-5 | TRBV15 | TGTGCCACCAGCAGAGGGCGGGGGTCACCCCTCAGCAATCAGCCCCAGCATTTT | CATSRGRGSPLSNQPQHF
. | . | TRBJ1-1 | TRBV3-1/TRBV3-2 | TGTGCCAGCAGCCACAGGGGACAAAGCGAAGCTTTCTTT | CASSHRGQSEAFF
TRBD1 | . | TRBJ1-6 | TRBV3-1/TRBV3-2 | TGTGCCAGCAGACCCGGACAGGGTAGAACACCCCTCCACTTT | CASRPGQGRTPLHF
. | . | TRBJ1-5 | TRBV6-2/TRBV6-3 | TGTGCCAGCAGTAAAGGACGGGAGCGGGGCAATCAGCCCCAGCATTTT | CASSKGRERGNQPQHF
TRBD1 | . | TRBJ2-1 | TRBV6-7 | TGTGCCAGCAGTCTCCGGGACAGGGTTGGTTCCTACAATGAGCAGTTCTTC | CASSLRDRVGSYNEQFF
. | . | TRBJ1-1 | TRBV14 | TGTGCCAGCACCCTTCGCGCGGGAGGATTGAACACTGAAGCTTTCTTT | CASTLRAGGLNTEAFF
TRBD1 | . | TRBJ2-1 | TRBV28 | TGTGCCAGCAGTTTAAACAGGGGGCAAAGGAATGAGCAGTTCTTC | CASSLNRGQRNEQFF
TRBD1 | . | TRBJ2-6 | TRBV28 | TGTGCCAGCAGTTGGGACAGTTCGTTCTCTGGGGCCAACGTCCTGACTTTC | CASSWDSSFSGANVLTF
. | . | TRBJ1-6 | TRBV5-6 | TGTGCCAGCAGCCGAACCTTCAGGGGAATTTATAATTCACCCCTCCACTTT | CASSRTFRGIYNSPLHF
. | . | TRBJ1-6 | TRBV19 | TGTGCCAGTAGTATTAGGCCCCTCGCGGGCTGGCGGTCACCCCTCCACTTT | CASSIRPLAGWRSPLHF
TRBD2 | . | TRBJ2-5 | TRBV19 | TGTGCCAGTAGTATCCCCAGGGCGGGGGGCCTCGAGACCCAGTACTTC | CASSIPRAGGLETQYF
. | . | TRBJ1-1 | TRBV19 | TGTGCCAGTATTAAGGGGACCACTGAAGCTTTCTTT | CASIKGTTEAFF
TRBD1 | once | TRBJ2-7 | TRBV7-8 | TGTGCCAGCAGCTGGAATACAGGGGGAACTTCCTACGAGCAGTACTTC | CASSWNTGGTSYEQYF
TRBD1 | few | TRBJ1-6 | TRBV27 | TGTGCCAGCAGTGACGTACAGGGGAGCTCCTATAATTCACCCCTCCACTTT | CASSDVQGSSYNSPLHF
. | once | TRBJ2-5 | TRBV12-3/TRBV12-4 | TGTGCCAGCAGTTTTTTGGTAAAGACCCAGTACTTC | CASSFLVKTQYF